The source of this T cell receptor (beta chain) is a study of control samples from healthy donors and cancer patients. The CDR3 sequence is 19 residues long. Unmatched junction bases numbered 17, after V lost 5 bases and J lost 0 bases. Germline V gives CDR1 SNHLY, CDR2 FYNNEI. TCRdb's copy holds only in-frame clones and misses some; the assay was immunoSEQ multiplex PCR. Counted here are some 140,000 clones, roughly 92% occurring once; the ten biggest clones make up over 9%. The rearrangement links TRBV2 to TRBJ2-7, with 9 bases that match TRBD1. This clonotype was obtained from a man aged 30 to 39 in good health. Input material: blood. The chain's CDR3 is CASSRKQGAVSTSSYEQYF. CDR3 nucleotide sequence: TGTGCCAGCAGTCGGAAACAGGGGGCAGTCAGCACGAGCTCCTACGAGCAGTACTTC.